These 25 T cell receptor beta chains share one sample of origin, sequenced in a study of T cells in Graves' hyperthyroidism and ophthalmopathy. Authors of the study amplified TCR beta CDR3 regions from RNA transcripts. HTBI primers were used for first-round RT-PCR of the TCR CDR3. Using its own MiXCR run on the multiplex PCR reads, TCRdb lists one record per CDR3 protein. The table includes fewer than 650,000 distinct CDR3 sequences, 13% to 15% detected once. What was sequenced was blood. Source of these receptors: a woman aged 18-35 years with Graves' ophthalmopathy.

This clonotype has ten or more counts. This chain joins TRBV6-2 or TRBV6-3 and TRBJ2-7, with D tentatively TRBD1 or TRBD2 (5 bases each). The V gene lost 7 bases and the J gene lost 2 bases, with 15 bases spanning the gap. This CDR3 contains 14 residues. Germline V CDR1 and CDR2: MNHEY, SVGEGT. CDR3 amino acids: CASTRTGPTYEQYF. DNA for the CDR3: TGTGCCAGCACCCGGACGGGGCCAACCTACGAGCAGTACTTC.

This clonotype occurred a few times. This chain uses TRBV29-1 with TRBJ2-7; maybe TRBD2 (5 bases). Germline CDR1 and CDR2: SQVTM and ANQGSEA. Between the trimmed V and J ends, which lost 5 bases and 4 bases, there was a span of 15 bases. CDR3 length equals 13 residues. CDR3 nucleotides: TGCAGCGTTCGTGAGGGAATGGATTACGAGCAGTACTTC. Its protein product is CSVREGMDYEQYF.

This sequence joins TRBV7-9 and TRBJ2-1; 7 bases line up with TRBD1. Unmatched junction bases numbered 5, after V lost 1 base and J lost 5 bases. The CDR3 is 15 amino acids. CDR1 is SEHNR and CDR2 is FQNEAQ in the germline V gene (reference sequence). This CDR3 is CASSLVGDRHNEQFF. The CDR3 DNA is TGTGCCAGCAGCTTAGTCGGGGACAGACACAATGAGCAGTTCTTC.

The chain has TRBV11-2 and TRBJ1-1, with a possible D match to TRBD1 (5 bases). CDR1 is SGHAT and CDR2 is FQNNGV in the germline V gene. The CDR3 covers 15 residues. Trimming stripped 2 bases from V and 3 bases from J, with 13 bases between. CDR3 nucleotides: TGTGCCAGCAGCTTATCGGGGGGAAAGGACACTGAAGCTTTCTTT. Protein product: CASSLSGGKDTEAFF.

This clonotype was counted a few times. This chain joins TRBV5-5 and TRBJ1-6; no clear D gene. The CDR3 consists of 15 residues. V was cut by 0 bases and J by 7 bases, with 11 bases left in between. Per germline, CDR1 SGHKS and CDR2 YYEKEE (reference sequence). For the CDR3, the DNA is TGTGCCAGCAGCTTGGGCGAGGCAAGGAATTCACCCCTCCACTTT. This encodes CASSLGEARNSPLHF.

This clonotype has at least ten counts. Written as DNA, the CDR3 is TGTGCCAGCAGTGCCCACGGGGGAGCGAACATTCAGTACTTC. It translates to CASSAHGGANIQYF. The V call is TRBV28, the J call TRBJ2-4; D is possibly TRBD2 (6 bases). Germline V gene sequence: CDR1 MDHEN, CDR2 SYDVKM. The CDR3 is made up of 14 amino acids. Trimming shortened V by 5 bases and J by 7 bases, and 15 bases separated the two germline ends.

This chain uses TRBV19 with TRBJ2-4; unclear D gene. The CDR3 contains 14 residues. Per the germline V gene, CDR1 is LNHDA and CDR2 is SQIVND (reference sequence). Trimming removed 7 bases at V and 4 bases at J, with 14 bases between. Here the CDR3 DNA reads TGTGCCAGTAAGGAAGAATGGGCAAAAAACATTCAGTACTTC. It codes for CASKEEWAKNIQYF.

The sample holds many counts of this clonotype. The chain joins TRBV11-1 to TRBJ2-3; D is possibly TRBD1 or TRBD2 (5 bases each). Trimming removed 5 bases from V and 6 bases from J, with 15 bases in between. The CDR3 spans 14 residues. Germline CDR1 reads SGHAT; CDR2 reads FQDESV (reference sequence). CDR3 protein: CASSHPGPQDTQYF. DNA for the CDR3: TGTGCCAGCAGCCATCCGGGACCCCAGGATACGCAGTATTTT.

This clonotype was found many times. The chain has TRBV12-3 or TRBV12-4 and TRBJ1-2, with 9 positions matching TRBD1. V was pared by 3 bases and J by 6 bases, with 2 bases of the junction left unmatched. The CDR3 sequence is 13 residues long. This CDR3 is CASSFTGGDGYTF. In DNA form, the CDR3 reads TGTGCCAGCAGTTTTACAGGGGGCGATGGCTACACCTTC.

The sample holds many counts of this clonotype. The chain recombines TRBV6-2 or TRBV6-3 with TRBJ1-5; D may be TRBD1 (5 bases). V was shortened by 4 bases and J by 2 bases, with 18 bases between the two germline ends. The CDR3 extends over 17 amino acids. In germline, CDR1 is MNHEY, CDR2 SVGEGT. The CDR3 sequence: CASSFPPRAGGNQPQHF. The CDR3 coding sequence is TGTGCCAGCAGTTTTCCGCCCAGGGCCGGGGGCAATCAGCCCCAGCATTTT.

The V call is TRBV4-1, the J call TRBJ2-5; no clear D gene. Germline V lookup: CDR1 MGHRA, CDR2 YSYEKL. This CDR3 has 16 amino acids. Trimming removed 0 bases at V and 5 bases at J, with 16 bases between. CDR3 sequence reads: CASSQEGSFSAETQYF. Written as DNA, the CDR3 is TGCGCCAGCAGCCAAGAAGGGTCATTTTCTGCGGAGACCCAGTACTTC.

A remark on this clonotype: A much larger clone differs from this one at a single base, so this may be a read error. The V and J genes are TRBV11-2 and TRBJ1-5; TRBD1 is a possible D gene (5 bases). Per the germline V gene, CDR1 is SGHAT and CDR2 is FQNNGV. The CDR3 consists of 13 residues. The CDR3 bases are TGTGCCAGCAGCTTAGTAGGGGATCAGCCCCGGCATTTT. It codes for CASSLVGDQPRHF.

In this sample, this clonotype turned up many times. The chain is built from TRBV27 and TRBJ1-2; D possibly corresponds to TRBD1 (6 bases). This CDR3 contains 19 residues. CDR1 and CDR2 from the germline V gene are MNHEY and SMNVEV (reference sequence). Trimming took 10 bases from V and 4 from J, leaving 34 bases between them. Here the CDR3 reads CATLFAYRDTPGVTYGYTF. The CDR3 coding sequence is TGTGCCACCCTATTCGCCTACCGGGACACCCCGGGGGTAACCTATGGCTACACCTTC.

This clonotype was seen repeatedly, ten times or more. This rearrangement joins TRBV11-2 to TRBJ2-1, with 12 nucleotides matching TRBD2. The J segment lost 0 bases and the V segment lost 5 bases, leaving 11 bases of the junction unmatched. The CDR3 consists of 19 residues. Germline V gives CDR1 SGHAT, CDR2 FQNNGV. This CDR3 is CASSAWGLAGSSSYNEQFF. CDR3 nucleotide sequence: TGTGCCAGCAGCGCCTGGGGACTAGCGGGCTCGAGCTCCTACAATGAGCAGTTCTTC.

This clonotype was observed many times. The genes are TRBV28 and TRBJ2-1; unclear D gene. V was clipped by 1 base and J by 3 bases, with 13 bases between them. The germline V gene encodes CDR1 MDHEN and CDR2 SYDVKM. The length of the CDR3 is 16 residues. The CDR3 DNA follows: TGTGCCAGCAGTTTATCTAGGCCAAGGTACTACAATGAGCAGTTCTTC. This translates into CASSLSRPRYYNEQFF.

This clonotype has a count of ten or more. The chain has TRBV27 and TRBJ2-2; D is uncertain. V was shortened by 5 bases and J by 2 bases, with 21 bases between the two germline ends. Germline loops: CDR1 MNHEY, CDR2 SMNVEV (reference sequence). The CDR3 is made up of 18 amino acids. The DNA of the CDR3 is TGTGCCAGCAGTCTATATCCCCGTCCGGACGGTAACACCGGGGAGCTGTTTTTT. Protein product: CASSLYPRPDGNTGELFF.

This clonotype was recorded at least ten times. CDR3 bases: TGTGCCAGCGCCGAAGCGGGAGGGCAATACAATGAGCAGTTCTTC. Its translation: CASAEAGGQYNEQFF. The V and J genes are TRBV6-1 and TRBJ2-1; 10 nucleotides align to TRBD2. Germline V gene lookup returns CDR1 MNHNS and CDR2 SASEGT. V lost 8 bases, J lost 4 bases, and 8 bases stayed unmatched. The CDR3 covers 15 residues.

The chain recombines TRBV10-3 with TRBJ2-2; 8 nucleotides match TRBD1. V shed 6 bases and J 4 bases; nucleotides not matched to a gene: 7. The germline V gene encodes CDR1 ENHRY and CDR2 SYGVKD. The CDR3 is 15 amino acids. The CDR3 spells CAIRRTGRGTGELFF. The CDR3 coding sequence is TGTGCCATCAGGAGGACAGGGAGAGGCACCGGGGAGCTGTTTTTT.

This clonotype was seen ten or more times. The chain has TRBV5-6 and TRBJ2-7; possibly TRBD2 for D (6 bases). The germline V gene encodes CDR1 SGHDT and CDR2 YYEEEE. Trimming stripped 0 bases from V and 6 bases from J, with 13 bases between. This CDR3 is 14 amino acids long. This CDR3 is CASSLGFGDSEQYF. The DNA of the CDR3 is TGTGCCAGCAGCTTGGGCTTCGGGGACTCCGAGCAGTACTTC. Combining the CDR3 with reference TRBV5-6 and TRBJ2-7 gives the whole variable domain DAGVTQSPTHLIKTRGQQVTLRCSPKSGHDTVSWYQQALGQGPQFIFQYYEEEERQRGNFPDRFSGHQFPNYSSELNVNALLLGDSALYLCASSLGFGDSEQYFGPGTRLTVT.

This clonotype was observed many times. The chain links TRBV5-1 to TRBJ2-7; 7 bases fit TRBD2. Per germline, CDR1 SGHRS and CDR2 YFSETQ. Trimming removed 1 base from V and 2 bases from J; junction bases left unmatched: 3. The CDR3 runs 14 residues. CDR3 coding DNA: TGCGCCAGCAGCTTGTATCGGGGGGCCTACGAGCAGTACTTC. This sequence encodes CASSLYRGAYEQYF.

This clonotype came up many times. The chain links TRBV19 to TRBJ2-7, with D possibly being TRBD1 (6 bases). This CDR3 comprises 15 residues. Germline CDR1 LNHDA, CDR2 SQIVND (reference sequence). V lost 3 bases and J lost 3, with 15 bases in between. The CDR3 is CASSIQGPPYYEQYF. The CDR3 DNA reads TGTGCCAGTAGTATCCAGGGGCCCCCTTACTACGAGCAGTACTTC.

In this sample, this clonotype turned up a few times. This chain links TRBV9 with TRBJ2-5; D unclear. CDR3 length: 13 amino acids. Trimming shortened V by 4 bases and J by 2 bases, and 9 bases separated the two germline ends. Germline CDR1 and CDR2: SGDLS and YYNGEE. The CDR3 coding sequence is TGTGCCAGCAGCCCCCAATCACAAGAGACCCAGTACTTC. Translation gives CASSPQSQETQYF.

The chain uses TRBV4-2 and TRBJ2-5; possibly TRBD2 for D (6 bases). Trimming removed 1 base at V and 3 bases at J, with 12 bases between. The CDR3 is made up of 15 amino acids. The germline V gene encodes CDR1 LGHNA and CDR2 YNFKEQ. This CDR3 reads CASSQGREREETQYF. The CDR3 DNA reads TGTGCCAGCAGCCAAGGCCGGGAGCGGGAAGAGACCCAGTACTTC.

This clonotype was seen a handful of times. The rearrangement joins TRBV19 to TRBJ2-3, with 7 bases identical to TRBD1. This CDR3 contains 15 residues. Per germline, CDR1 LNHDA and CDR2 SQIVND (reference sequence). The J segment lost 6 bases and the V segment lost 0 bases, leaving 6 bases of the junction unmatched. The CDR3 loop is CASSIEGTVKDTQYF. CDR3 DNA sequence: TGTGCCAGTAGTATAGAGGGGACAGTAAAGGATACGCAGTATTTT.

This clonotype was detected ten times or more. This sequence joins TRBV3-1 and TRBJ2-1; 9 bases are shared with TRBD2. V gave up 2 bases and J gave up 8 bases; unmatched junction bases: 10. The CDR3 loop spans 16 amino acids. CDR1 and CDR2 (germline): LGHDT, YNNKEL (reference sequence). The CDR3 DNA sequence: TGTGCCAGCAGCCAACGAGGGACTAGCCCTTGGGATGAGCAGTTCTTC. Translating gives CASSQRGTSPWDEQFF.